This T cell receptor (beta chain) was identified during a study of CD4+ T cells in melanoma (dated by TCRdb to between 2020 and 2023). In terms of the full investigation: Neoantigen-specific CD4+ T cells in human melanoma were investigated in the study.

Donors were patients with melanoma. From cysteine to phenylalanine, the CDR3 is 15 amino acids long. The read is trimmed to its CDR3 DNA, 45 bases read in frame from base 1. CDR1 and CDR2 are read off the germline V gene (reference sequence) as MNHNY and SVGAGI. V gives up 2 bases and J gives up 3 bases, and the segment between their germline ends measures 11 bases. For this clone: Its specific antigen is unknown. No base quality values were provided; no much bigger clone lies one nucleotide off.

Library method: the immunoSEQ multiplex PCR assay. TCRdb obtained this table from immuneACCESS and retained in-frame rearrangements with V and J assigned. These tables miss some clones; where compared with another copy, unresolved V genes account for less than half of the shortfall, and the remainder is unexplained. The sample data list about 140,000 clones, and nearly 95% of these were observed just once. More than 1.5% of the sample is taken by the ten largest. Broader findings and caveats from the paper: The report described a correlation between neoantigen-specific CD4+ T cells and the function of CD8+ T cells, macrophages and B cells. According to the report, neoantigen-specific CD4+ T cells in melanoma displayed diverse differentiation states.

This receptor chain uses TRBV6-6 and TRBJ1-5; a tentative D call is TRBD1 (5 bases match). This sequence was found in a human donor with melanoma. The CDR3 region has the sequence CASSYPGLNNQPQHF. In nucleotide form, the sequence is TGTGCCAGCAGTTACCCAGGGTTGAACAATCAGCCCCAGCATTTT.